This T cell receptor beta chain was profiled in a study of cytomegalovirus exposure and HLA in healthy donors. Study-wide background: HLA-typed donors were the source of about 90 million unique TCRs held in an early data release.

This clone appeared a few times. Its antigen is as yet unknown. Primers for the PCR totalled 60 Vbeta and 13 Jbeta. Libraries were prepared by immunoSEQ multiplex PCR; TCRdb keeps only in-frame clonotypes and omits some of them. The sample contains some 140,000 clones, 79% of which appear only once. The study, taken as a whole, reports: Differences between HLA loci emerged in a later analysis of TCR association rates, with DRB1 most and HLA-C fewest.

The germline V gene has CDR1 SEHNR and CDR2 FQNEAQ (reference sequence). Trimming took 1 base from V and 1 from J, leaving 4 bases between them. This CDR3 is built from 13 residues. V and J are TRBV7-9 and TRBJ1-1; no reliable D call. The receptor was isolated from a man between 18 and 35 years old in good health and CMV-seronegative. Sequencing used PBMCs. Here the CDR3 reads CASSLVGNTEAFF. CDR3 coding DNA: TGTGCCAGCAGCTTAGTCGGGAACACTGAAGCTTTCTTT.